This T cell receptor beta chain was documented in a study of human T cells and chemical hapten exposure. Noted time point: healthy volunteer bleed at 2 weeks. The authors extracted total RNA from unfractionated whole blood. MiXCR, run by TCRdb on the RACE reads, gives a single entry per CDR3 protein. The data hold about 46,000 distinct CDR3 sequences, with 3.5% to 4.5% observed a single time. Germline V gives CDR1 SQVTM, CDR2 ANQGSEA. The CDR3 extends over 14 amino acids. The V and J ends lost 5 bases and 2 bases, in that order; junction bases with no gene match: 8. The chain links TRBV29-1 to TRBJ1-1, with 7 positions matching TRBD1. The sequence derives from a female donor in good health. Some clones in this sample may be carry-over from other donors' samples. The specimen sequenced was whole blood. CDR3 sequence reads: CSVSPGGTNTEAFF. In DNA, the CDR3 is TGCAGCGTTAGCCCAGGGGGGACCAACACTGAAGCTTTCTTT.